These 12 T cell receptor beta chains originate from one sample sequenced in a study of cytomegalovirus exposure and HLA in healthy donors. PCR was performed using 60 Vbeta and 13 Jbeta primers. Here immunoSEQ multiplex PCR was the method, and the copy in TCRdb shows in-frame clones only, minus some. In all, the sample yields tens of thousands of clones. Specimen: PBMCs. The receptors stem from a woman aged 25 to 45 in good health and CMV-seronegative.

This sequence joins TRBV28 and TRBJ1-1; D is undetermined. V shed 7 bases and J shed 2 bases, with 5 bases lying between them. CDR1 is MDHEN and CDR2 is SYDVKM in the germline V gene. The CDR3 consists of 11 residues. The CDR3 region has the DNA TGTGCCAGCACCTCCAACACTGAAGCTTTCTTT. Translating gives CASTSNTEAFF.

CDR3 in DNA: TGTGCCAGCAGCCCTCGGGACAGGGCTTTCGCTGAAGCTTTCTTT. As protein: CASSPRDRAFAEAFF. This rearrangement joins TRBV9 to TRBJ1-1; 9 bases match TRBD1. V gave up 4 bases and J gave up 6 bases; unmatched junction bases: 10. CDR1 and CDR2 (germline): SGDLS, YYNGEE. CDR3 length equals 15 residues.

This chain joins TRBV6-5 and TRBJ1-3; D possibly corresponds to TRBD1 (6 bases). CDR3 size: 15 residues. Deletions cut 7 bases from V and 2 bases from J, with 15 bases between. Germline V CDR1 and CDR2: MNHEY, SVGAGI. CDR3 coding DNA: TGTGCCAGCATGGGGGGGGCCCTAGCTGGAAACACCATATATTTT. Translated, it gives CASMGGALAGNTIYF.

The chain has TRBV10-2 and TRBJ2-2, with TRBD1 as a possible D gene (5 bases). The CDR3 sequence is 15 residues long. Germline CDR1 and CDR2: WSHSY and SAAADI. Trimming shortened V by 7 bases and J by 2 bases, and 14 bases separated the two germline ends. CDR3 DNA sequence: TGCGCCAGCAAGGGATCGCAGGGAAACACCGGGGAGCTGTTTTTT. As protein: CASKGSQGNTGELFF.

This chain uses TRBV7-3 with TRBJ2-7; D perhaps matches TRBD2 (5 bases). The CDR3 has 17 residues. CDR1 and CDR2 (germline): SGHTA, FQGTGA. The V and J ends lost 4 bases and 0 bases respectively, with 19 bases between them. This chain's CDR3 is CASSSPGLLISSYEQYF. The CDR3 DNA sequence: TGTGCCAGCAGCTCCCCCGGACTCCTAATTAGCTCCTACGAGCAGTACTTC.

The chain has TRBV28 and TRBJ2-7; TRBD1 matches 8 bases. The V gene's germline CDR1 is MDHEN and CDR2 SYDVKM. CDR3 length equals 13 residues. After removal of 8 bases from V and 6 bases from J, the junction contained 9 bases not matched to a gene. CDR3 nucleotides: TGTGCCAGCGGAACAGGGGGACGGGTCGAGCAGTACTTC. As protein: CASGTGGRVEQYF.

The CDR3 coding sequence is TGTGCCAGCTCACCACCGAGAGGGGGCAATCGCGGCTACACCTTC. This translates into CASSPPRGGNRGYTF. V gene TRBV18 combines with J gene TRBJ1-2; 7 bases align to TRBD1. Germline lookup yields CDR1 KGHSH and CDR2 LQKENI. This CDR3 has 15 residues. V lost 0 bases, J lost 8 bases, and 9 bases stayed unmatched.

The CDR3 sequence: CASSPRVSTDTQYF. The CDR3 bases are TGTGCCAGTAGTCCCCGGGTAAGCACAGATACGCAGTATTTT. This chain joins TRBV19 and TRBJ2-3; D gene ambiguous. The CDR3 runs to 14 residues. V lost 5 bases to trimming and J lost 0 bases, with 9 bases between them. From germline, CDR1 is LNHDA and CDR2 SQIVND (reference sequence).

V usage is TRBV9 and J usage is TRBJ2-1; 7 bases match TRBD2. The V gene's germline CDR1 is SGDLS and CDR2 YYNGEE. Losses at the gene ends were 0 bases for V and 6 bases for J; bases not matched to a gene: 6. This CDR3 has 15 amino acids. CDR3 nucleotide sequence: TGTGCCAGCAGCGTAGCGGCGGGAGAAATCAATGAGCAGTTCTTC. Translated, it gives CASSVAAGEINEQFF.

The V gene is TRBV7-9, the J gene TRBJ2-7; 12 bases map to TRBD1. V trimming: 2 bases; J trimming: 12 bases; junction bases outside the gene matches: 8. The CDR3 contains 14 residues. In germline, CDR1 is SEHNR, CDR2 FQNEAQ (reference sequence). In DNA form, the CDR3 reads TGTGCCAGCAGCTTAAGATGGGGGACAGGGGGCCTGTACTTC. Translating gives CASSLRWGTGGLYF.

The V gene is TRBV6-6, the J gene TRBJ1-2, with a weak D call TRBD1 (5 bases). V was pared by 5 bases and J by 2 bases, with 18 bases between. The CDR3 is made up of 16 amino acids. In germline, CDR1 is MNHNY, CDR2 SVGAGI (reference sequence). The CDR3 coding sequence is TGTGCCAGCAGTCCCTTTCATCAGGGAACCAACTATGGCTACACCTTC. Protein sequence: CASSPFHQGTNYGYTF.

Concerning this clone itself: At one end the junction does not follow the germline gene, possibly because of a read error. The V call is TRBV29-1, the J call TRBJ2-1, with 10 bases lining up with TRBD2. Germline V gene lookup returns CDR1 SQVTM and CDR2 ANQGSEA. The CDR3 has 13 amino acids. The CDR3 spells CSGELAGYNEQFF. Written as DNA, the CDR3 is TGCAGCGGTGAACTAGCGGGATACAATGAGCAGTTCTTC.